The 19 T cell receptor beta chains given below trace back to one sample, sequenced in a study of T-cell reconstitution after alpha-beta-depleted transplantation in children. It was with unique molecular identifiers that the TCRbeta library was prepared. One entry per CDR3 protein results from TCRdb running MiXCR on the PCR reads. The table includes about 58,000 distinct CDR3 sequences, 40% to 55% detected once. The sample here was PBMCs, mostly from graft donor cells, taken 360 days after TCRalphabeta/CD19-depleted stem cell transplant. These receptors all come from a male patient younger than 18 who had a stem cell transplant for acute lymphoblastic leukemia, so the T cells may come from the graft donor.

This CDR3 is CASSYSAAYNEQFF. The CDR3 DNA sequence: TGTGCCAGCAGTTACTCTGCCGCCTACAATGAGCAGTTCTTC. The V gene is TRBV6-5, the J gene TRBJ2-1; unclear D gene. V was shortened by 0 bases and J by 2 bases, with 5 bases between the two germline ends. Per germline, CDR1 MNHEY and CDR2 SVGAGI. The CDR3 is 14 amino acids.

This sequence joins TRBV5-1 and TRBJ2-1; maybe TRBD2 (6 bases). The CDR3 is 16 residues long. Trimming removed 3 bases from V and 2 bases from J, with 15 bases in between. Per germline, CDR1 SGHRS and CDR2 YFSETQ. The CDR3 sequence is CASSSGSGLPYNEQFF. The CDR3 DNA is TGCGCCAGCAGCTCGGGTAGCGGTTTACCCTACAATGAGCAGTTCTTC.

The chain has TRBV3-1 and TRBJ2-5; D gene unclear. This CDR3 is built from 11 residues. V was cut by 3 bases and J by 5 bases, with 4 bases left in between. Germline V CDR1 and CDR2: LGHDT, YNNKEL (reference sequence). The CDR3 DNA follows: TGTGCCAGCAGCCATGGGGAGACCCAGTACTTC. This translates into CASSHGETQYF.

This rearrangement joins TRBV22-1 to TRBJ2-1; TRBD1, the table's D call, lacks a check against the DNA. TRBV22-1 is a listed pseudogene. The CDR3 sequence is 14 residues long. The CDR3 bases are TGCTGCGCTACGGGACAGATAAGCTACAATGAGCAGTTCTTC. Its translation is CCATGQISYNEQFF.

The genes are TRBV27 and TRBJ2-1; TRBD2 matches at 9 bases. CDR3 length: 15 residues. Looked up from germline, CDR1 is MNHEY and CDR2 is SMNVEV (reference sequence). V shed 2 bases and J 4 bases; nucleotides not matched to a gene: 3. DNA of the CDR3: TGTGCCAGCAGTTTAGGGGCGGGAGGGTACAATGAGCAGTTCTTC. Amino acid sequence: CASSLGAGGYNEQFF.

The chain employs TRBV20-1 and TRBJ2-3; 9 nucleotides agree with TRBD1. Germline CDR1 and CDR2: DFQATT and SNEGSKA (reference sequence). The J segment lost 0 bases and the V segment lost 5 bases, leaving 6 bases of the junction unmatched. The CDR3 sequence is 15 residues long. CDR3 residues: CSADRDRVSTDTQYF. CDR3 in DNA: TGCAGTGCTGATAGGGACAGGGTGAGCACAGATACGCAGTATTTT.

The CDR3 reads CASSLRDRDGEQFF. Here the CDR3 DNA reads TGCGCCAGCAGCCTCCGGGACAGGGATGGTGAGCAGTTCTTC. This chain links TRBV5-1 with TRBJ2-1, with 9 nucleotides matching TRBD1. CDR1 is SGHRS, CDR2 YFSETQ, per germline. Trimming at V came to 4 bases and at J to 9 bases, leaving 8 bases not matched to a gene. CDR3 length equals 14 residues.

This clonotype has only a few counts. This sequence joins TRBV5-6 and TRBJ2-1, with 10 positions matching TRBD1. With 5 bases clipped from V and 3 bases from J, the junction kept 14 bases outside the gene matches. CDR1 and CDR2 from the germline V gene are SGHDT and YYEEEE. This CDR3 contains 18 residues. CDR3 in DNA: TGTGCCAGCAGACGAGTCACCGGGACAGGGGCTTACTACAATGAGCAGTTCTTC. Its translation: CASRRVTGTGAYYNEQFF.

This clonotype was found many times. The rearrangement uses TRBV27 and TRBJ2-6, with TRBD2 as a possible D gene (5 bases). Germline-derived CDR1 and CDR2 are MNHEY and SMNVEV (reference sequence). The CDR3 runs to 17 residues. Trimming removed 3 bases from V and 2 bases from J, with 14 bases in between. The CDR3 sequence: CASSFGRVRTGANVLTF. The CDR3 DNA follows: TGTGCCAGCAGTTTTGGGAGAGTCCGAACTGGGGCCAACGTCCTGACTTTC.

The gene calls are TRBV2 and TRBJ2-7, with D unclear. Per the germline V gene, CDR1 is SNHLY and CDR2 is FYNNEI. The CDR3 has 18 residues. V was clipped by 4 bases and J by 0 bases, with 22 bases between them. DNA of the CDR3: TGTGCCAGCAGTGGGTATAAGAAAGTGGACGGAAACTCCTACGAGCAGTACTTC. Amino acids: CASSGYKKVDGNSYEQYF.

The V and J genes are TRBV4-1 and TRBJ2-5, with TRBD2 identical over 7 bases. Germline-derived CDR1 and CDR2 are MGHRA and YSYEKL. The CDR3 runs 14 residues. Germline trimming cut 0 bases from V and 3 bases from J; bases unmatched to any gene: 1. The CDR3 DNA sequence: TGCGCCAGCAGCCAAGAGGGAGGGGAAGAGACCCAGTACTTC. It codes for CASSQEGGEETQYF.

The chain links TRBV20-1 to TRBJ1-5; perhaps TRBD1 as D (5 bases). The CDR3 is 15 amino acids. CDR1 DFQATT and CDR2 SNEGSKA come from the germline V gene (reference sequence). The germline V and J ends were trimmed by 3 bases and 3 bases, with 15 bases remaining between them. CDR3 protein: CSASDGTELNQPQHF. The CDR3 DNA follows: TGCAGTGCTAGTGACGGGACTGAGCTCAATCAGCCCCAGCATTTT.

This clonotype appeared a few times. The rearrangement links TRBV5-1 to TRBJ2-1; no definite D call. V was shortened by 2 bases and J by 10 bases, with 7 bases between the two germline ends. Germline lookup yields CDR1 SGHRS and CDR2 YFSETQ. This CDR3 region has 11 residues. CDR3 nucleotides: TGCGCCAGCAGCTTAGATTACGAGCAGTTCTTC. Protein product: CASSLDYEQFF.

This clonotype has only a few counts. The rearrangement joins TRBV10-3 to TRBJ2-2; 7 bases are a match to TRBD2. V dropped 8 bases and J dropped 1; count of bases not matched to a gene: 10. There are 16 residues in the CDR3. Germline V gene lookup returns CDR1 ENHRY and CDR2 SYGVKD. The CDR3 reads CAIGVPASGNTGELFF. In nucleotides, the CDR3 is TGTGCCATCGGGGTCCCAGCTAGCGGGAACACCGGGGAGCTGTTTTTT.

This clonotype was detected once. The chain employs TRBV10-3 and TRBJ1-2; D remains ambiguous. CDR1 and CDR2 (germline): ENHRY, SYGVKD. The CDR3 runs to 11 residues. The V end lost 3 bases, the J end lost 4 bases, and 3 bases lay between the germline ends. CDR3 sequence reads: CAISDTYGYTF. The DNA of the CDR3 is TGTGCCATCAGTGATACCTATGGCTACACCTTC.

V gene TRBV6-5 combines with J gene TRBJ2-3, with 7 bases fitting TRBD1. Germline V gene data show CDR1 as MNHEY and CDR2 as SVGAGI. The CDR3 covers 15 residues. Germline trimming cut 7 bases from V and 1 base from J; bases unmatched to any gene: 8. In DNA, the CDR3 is TGTGCCAGCATTATCGGACAGGTCGGCACAGATACGCAGTATTTT. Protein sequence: CASIIGQVGTDTQYF.

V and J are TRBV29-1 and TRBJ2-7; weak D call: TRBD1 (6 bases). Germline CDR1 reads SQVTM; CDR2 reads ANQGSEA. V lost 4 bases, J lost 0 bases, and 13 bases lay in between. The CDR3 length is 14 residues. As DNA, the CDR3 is TGCAGCGTTGCCGGCAGGGGAATCTCCTACGAGCAGTACTTC. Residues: CSVAGRGISYEQYF.

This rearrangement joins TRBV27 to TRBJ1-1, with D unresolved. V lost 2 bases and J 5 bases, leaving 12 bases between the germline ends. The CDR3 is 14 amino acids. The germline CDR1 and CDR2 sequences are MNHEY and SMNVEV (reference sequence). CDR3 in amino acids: CASSLEAGRTEAFF. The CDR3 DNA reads TGTGCCAGCAGTTTAGAGGCGGGTAGGACTGAAGCTTTCTTT.

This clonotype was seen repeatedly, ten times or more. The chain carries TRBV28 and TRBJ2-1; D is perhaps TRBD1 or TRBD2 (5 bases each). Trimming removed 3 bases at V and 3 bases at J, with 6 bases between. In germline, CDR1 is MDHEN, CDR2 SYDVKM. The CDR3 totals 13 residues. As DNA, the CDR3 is TGTGCCAGCAGTTTTGGGGGCTACAATGAGCAGTTCTTC. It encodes CASSFGGYNEQFF. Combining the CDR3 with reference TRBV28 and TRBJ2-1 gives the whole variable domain DVKVTQSSRYLVKRTGEKVFLECVQDMDHENMFWYRQDPGLGLRLIYFSYDVKMKEKGDIPEGYSVSREKKERFSLILESASTNQTSMYLCASSFGGYNEQFFGPGTRLTVL.